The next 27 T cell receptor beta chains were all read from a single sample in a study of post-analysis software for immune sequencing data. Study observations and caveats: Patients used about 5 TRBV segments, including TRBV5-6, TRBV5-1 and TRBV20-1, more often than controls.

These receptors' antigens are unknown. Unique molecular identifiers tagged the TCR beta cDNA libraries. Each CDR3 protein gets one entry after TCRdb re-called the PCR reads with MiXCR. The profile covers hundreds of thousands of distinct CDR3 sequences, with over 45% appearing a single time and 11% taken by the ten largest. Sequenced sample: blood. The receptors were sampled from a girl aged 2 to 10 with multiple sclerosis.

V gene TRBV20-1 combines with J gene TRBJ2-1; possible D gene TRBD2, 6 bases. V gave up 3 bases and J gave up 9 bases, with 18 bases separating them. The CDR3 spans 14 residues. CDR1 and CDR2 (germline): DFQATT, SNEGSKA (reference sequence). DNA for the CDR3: TGCAGTGCTAGTCACCGAGTAGCCGGGGGTGAGCAGTTCTTC. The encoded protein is CSASHRVAGGEQFF.

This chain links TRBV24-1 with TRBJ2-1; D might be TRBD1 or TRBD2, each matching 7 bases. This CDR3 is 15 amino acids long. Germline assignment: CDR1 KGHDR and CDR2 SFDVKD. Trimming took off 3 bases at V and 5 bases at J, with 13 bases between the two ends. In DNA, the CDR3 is TGTGCCACCAGTGATATCCAGGGGGGGAACAATGAGCAGTTCTTC. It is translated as CATSDIQGGNNEQFF.

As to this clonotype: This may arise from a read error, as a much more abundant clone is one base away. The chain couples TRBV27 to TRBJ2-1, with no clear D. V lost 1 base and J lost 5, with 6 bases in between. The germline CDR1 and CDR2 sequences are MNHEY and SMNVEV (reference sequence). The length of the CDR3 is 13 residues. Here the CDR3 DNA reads TGTGCCAGCAGTTTATACAGCCACAATGAGCAGTTCTTC. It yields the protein CASSLYSHNEQFF.

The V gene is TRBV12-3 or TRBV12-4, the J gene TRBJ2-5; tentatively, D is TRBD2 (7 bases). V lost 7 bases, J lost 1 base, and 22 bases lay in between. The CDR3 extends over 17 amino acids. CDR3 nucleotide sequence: TGTGCCAGCACTCCGGGGGGCAGGGTAATGGGCCAAGAGACCCAGTACTTC. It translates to CASTPGGRVMGQETQYF.

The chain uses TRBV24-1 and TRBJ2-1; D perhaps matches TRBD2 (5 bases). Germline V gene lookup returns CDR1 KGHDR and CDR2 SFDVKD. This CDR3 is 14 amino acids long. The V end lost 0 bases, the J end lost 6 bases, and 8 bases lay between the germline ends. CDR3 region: CATSDLRGSNEQFF. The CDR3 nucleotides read TGTGCCACCAGTGATTTGCGCGGGTCCAATGAGCAGTTCTTC.

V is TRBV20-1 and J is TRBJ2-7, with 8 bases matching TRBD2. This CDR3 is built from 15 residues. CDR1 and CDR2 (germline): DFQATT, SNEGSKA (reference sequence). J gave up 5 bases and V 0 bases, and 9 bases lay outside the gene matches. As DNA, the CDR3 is TGCAGTGCTAGAGATTTAAAGCGGGAGTCGAACGAGCAGTACTTC. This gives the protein CSARDLKRESNEQYF.

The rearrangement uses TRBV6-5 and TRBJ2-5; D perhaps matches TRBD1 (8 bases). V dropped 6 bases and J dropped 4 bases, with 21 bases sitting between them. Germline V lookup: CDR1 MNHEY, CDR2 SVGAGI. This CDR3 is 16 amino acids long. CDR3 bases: TGTGCCAGCAGCCCCGGACAGGGAGGGGCGAGAGAGACCCAGTACTTC. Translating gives CASSPGQGGARETQYF.

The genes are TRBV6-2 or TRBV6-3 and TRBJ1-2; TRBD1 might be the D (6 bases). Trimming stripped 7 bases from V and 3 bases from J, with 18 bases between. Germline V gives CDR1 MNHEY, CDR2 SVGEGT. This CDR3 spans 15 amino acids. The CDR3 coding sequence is TGTGCCAGCACCCTGATCGAAGAGGGGGACTATGGCTACACCTTC. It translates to CASTLIEEGDYGYTF.

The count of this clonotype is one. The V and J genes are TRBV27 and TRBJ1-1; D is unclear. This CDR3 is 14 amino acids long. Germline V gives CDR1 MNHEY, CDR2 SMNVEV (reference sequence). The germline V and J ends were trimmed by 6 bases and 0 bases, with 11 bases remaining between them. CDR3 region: CASSLTMMNTEAFF. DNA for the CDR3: TGTGCCAGCAGCCTTACAATGATGAACACTGAAGCTTTCTTT.

The DNA of the CDR3 is TGTGCCAGCAAGGGACAGGGGAAAGATACGCAGTATTTT. Translating gives CASKGQGKDTQYF. The chain uses TRBV2 and TRBJ2-3; 10 nucleotides align to TRBD1. The trim removed 7 bases at V and 5 bases at J, leaving 3 bases unmatched. The length of the CDR3 is 13 residues. Per the germline V gene, CDR1 is SNHLY and CDR2 is FYNNEI.

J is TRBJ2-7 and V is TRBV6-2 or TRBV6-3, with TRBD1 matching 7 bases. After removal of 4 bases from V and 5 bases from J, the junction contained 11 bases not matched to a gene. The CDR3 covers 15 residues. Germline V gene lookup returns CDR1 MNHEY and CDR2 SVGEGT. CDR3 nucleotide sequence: TGTGCCAGCAGTTCGATCCTCGGACAGGTCGACGAGCAGTACTTC. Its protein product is CASSSILGQVDEQYF.

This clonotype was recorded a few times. CDR3 residues: CASSQEGPGTGTGELFF. CDR3 nucleotides: TGTGCCAGCAGCCAAGAAGGACCCGGAACCGGCACCGGGGAGCTGTTTTTT. The gene calls are TRBV3-1 and TRBJ2-2; no firm D call. The germline gives CDR1 LGHDT, CDR2 YNNKEL (reference sequence). V gave up 0 bases and J gave up 4 bases, with 15 bases separating them. The CDR3 totals 17 residues.

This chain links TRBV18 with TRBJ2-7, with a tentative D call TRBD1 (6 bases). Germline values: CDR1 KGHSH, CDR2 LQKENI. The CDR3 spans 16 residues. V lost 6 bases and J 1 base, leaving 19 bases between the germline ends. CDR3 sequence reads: CASSANGAGASYEQYF. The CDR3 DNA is TGTGCCAGCTCCGCCAATGGGGCAGGGGCTTCCTACGAGCAGTACTTC.

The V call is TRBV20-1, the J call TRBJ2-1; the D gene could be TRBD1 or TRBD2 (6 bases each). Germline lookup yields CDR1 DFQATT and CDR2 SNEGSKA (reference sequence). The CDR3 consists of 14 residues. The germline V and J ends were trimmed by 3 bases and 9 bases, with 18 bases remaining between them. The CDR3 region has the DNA TGCAGTGCTAGCGGAGGGGGATCGATTGGTGAGCAGTTCTTC. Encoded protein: CSASGGGSIGEQFF.

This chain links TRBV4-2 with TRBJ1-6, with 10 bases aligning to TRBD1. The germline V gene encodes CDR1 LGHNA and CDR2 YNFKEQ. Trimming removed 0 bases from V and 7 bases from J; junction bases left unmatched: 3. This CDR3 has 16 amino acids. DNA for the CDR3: TGTGCCAGCAGCCAAGATTGGGGACAGGGGAATTCACCCCTCCACTTT. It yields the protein CASSQDWGQGNSPLHF.

The CDR3, as DNA: TGCAGTGCTAGAGATGCTAGCGGGAAGGGAGAGACCCAGTACTTC. It specifies CSARDASGKGETQYF. The J gene is TRBJ2-5, the V gene TRBV20-1; 9 bases match TRBD2. Germline V CDR1 and CDR2: DFQATT, SNEGSKA (reference sequence). The CDR3 is made up of 15 amino acids. V shed 0 bases, J shed 4 bases, and the junction held 6 bases outside the gene matches.

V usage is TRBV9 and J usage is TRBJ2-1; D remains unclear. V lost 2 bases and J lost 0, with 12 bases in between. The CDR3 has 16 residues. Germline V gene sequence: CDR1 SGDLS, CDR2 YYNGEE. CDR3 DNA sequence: TGTGCCAGCAGCGTTGGGCCCCCTAGCTCCTACAATGAGCAGTTCTTC. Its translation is CASSVGPPSSYNEQFF.

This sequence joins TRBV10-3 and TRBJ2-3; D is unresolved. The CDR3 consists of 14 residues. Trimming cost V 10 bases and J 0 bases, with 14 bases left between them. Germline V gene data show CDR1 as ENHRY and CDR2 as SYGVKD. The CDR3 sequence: CATAPSLSTDTQYF. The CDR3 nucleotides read TGTGCCACCGCACCAAGTCTTAGCACAGATACGCAGTATTTT.

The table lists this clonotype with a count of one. The CDR3 DNA is TGTGCCAGCAGCCCCGCTAGCGGGCCCACAGATACGCAGTATTTT. Amino acid sequence: CASSPASGPTDTQYF. The V and J genes are TRBV12-3 or TRBV12-4 and TRBJ2-3; 8 bases are a match to TRBD2. J gave up 2 bases and V 6 bases, and 7 bases lay outside the gene matches. This CDR3 is 15 amino acids long.

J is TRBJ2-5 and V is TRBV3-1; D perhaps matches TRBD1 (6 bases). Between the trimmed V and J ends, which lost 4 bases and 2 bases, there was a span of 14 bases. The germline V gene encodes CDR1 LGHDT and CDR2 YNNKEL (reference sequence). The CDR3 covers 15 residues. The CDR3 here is CASSLLGGRQETQYF. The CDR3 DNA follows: TGTGCCAGCAGCCTCCTAGGGGGTCGACAAGAGACCCAGTACTTC.

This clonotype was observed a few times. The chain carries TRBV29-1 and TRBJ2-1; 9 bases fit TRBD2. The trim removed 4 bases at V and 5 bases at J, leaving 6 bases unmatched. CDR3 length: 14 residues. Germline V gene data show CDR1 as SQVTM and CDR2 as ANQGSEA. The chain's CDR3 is CSVGETSGHNEQFF. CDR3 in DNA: TGCAGCGTTGGAGAGACTAGCGGTCACAATGAGCAGTTCTTC.

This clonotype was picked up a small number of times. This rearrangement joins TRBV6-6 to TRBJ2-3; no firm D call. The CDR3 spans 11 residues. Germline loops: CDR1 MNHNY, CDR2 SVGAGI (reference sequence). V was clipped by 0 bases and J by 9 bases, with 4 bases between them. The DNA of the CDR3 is TGTGCCAGCAGTTACTCGAAGACGCAGTATTTT. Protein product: CASSYSKTQYF.

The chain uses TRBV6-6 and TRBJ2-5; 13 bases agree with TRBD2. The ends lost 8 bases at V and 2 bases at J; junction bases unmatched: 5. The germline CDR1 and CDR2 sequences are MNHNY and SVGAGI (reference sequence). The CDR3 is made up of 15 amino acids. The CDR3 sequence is CASALLAGGQETQYF. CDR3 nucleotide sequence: TGTGCCAGCGCCCTACTAGCGGGAGGGCAAGAGACCCAGTACTTC.

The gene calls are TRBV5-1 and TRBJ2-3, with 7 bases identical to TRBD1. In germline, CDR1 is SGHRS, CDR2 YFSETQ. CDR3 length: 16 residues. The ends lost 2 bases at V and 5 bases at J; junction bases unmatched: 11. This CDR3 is CASSFPGGVEGDTQYF. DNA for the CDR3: TGCGCCAGCAGCTTCCCAGGGGGAGTCGAAGGAGATACGCAGTATTTT.

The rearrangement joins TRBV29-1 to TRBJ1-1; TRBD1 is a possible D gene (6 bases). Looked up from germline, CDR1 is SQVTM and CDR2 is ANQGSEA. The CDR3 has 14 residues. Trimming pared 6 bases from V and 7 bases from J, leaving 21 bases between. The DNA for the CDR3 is TGCAGCGTGACCCGACGGGGACACCTAGATGAAGCTTTCTTT. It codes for CSVTRRGHLDEAFF.

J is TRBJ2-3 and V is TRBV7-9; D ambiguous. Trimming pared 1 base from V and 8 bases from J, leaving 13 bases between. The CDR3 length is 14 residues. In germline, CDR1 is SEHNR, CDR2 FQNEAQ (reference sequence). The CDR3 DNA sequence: TGTGCCAGCAGCTTAGGGTCTGACCACGGTACGCAGTATTTT. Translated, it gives CASSLGSDHGTQYF.

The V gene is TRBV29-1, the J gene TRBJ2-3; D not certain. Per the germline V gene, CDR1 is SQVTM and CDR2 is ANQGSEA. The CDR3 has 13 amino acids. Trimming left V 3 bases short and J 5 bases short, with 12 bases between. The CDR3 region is CSVENANRDTQYF. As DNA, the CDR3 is TGCAGCGTTGAGAACGCTAATCGAGATACGCAGTATTTT.